The source of this TCR beta chain is a study of blood T cell repertoires in COVID-19. Study-wide background: Acute and convalescent COVID-19 specimens originated in the United States, Italy and Spain.

Repertoires were generated with immunoSEQ multiplex PCR, while TCRdb's copy carries only in-frame clones and drops some. This table has 75,000 or so clones, roughly 87% appearing once. The specimen sequenced was peripheral blood. The sequence was obtained from a man aged 50 to 60 with acute or convalescent COVID-19.

The CDR3 DNA follows: TGTGCCAGCAGTTACGCCGGGACAGGTAGCGAGCAGTACTTC. Translating gives CASSYAGTGSEQYF. V usage is TRBV6-5 and J usage is TRBJ2-7, with 8 nucleotides matching TRBD1. CDR1 is MNHEY, CDR2 SVGAGI, per germline. The junction had 6 bases not matched to a gene; V was cut back by 2 bases and J by 6 bases. This CDR3 has 14 residues.